This T cell receptor beta chain was sequenced in a study of T cell responses to AZD1222 COVID-19 vaccine. The repertoire was sequenced with immunoSEQ multiplex PCR; TCRdb's copy has only in-frame clones and lacks some. The sample shows approximately 35,000 clones, 70% to 90% of them seen only once. CDR1 is SNHLY and CDR2 is FYNNEI in the germline V gene. The CDR3 totals 12 residues, both ends included. Study-wide findings and caveats: Spike-wide vaccine-associated CD4 TCRs dominated at 160-218 and 743-854.

As regards this clone: The antigen is unknown. In this CDR3 the conserved last residue, phenylalanine or tryptophan, is missing, so a read error is likely. The DNA is omitted, as the CDR3 cannot be located on it reliably, and the CDR3 follows TCRdb's listing.

The source of this sequence is an adult who received the AZD1222 COVID-19 vaccine. This specimen was peripheral blood, taken 28 days after the second AZD1222 dose. The chain uses TRBV2 and TRBJ2-7; TRBD2, the table's D call, lacks a check against the DNA. The CDR3 loop is CASRREADGLYL.